The rows below give T cell receptor beta chains drawn from one sample of a study of T cells after posttransplantation cyclophosphamide. Clones were sequenced by immunoSEQ multiplex PCR, and TCRdb holds only the in-frame ones, with some missing. Here the sample spans over 1,200 clones, roughly 80% being singletons. Material: CD4+ T cells sorted from PBMCs, obtained after allogeneic stem cell transplant with posttransplant cyclophosphamide. These receptors originate from a male patient aged 45 to 59 who received an allogeneic stem cell transplant from an unrelated donor, was CMV-positive, and had acute GVHD only. Some T cells may originate from the graft donor. Each CDR3 is given with its conserved first and last residue.

j_call v_call cdr3_aa
TRBJ2-1 TRBV27 CASSRLAWGNEQFF
TRBJ2-1 TRBV2 CASSARYYEQFF
TRBJ1-1 TRBV11-2 CASPGRGAEAFF
TRBJ1-1 TRBV7-8 CASSYPTGNTEAFF
TRBJ2-5 TRBV7-3 CASSLPGQGKTQYF
TRBJ2-7 TRBV4-1 CASSQEGQGWYEQYF
TRBJ2-2 TRBV18 CASSKGQLNTGELFF
TRBJ2-7 TRBV7-2 CASSPSRREQYF
TRBJ2-2 TRBV19 CASLRDRGTGELFF
TRBJ1-1 TRBV11-2 CASSFSAMGAGGKYTEAFF
TRBJ2-7 TRBV10-3 CAISAEQHYEQYF
TRBJ2-7 TRBV7-3 CASSLLGQDEQYF
TRBJ2-1 TRBV19 CASSARTSNQQFF
TRBJ2-3 TRBV29-1 CSVEDQDWISTDTQYF
TRBJ2-7 TRBV5-4 CASSANDLLRTSSYEQYF
TRBJ1-1 TRBV2 CASRRGGEAEAFF
TRBJ2-7 TRBV28 CASSPLERAKSYEQYF
TRBJ1-1 TRBV7-2 CASSRDRGNLNTEAFF